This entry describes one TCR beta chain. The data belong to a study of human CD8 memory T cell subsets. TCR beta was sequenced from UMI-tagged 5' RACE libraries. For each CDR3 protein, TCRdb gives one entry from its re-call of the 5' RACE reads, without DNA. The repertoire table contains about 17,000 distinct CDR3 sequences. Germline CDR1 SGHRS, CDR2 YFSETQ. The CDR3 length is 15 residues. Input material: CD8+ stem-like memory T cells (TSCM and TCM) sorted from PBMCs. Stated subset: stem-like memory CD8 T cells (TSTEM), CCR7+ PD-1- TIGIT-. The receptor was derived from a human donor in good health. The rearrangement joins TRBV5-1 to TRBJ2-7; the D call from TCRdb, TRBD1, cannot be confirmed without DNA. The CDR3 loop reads CASSSGQGLSYEQYF.